Below, one TCR beta chain is given with its context. The antigen remains undetermined. This entry is derived from a study of T cell responses to AZD1222 COVID-19 vaccine. General study points: AZD1222 recipients seropositive at baseline numbered only six or seven.

TCRdb keeps only in-frame clones here, not all; method: immunoSEQ multiplex PCR. The repertoire consists of around 89,000 clones, with 89% occurring once and the leading ten covering more than 5%. Sequenced material: peripheral blood, taken 28 days after the second AZD1222 dose. The source of this sequence is an adult who received the AZD1222 COVID-19 vaccine.

The chain's CDR3 is CASSFNTEAFF. The CDR3 DNA follows: TGTGCCAGCAGCTTCAACACTGAAGCTTTCTTT. This chain connects TRBV5-4 to TRBJ1-1; D gene unclear. Germline CDR1 and CDR2: SGHNT and YYREEE (reference sequence). Trimming removed 2 bases at V and 2 bases at J, with 1 base between. The CDR3 has 11 residues.